This entry lists 16 T cell receptor beta chains sequenced from one sample in a study of blood T cell repertoires in COVID-19. TCRdb keeps only in-frame clones here, not all; method: immunoSEQ multiplex PCR. This sample carries about 330,000 clones, 92% of them seen once, and the ten largest clones take around 18%. The source material was PBMCs or T cells enriched from blood (not recorded which). The receptors stem from a woman in her 30s who had recovered from COVID-19.

V is TRBV19 and J is TRBJ1-4, with TRBD1 identical over 8 bases. The CDR3 consists of 15 residues. Trimming at V came to 4 bases and at J to 6 bases, leaving 7 bases not matched to a gene. The V gene's germline CDR1 is LNHDA and CDR2 SQIVND (reference sequence). DNA of the CDR3: TGTGCCAGTAGTAAGTGGACAGGGAGTGATGAAAAACTGTTTTTT. Protein product: CASSKWTGSDEKLFF.

The chain recombines TRBV11-3 with TRBJ2-1; D remains ambiguous. The germline V gene encodes CDR1 SGHNT and CDR2 YENEEA. The V and J ends lost 3 bases and 5 bases respectively, with 11 bases between them. The CDR3 consists of 14 residues. The CDR3 reads CASSLGSTHNEQFF. As DNA, the CDR3 is TGTGCCAGCAGCTTGGGTAGCACACACAATGAGCAGTTCTTC. The whole variable domain, filled in from reference TRBV11-3 and TRBJ2-1, reads EAGVVQSPRYKIIEKKQPVAFWCNPISGHNTLYWYLQNLGQGPELLIRYENEEAVDDSQLPKDRFSAERLKGVDSTLKIQPAELGDSAVYLCASSLGSTHNEQFFGPGTRLTVL.

The chain uses TRBV11-2 and TRBJ2-3; possible D gene TRBD1, 5 bases. Germline CDR1 SGHAT, CDR2 FQNNGV. The length of the CDR3 is 14 residues. V was clipped by 6 bases and J by 5 bases, with 15 bases between them. CDR3 protein: CASRRQGKVDTQYF. In nucleotides, the CDR3 is TGTGCCAGCAGGAGGCAGGGAAAGGTAGATACGCAGTATTTT.

The V call is TRBV27, the J call TRBJ1-1, with 9 nucleotides matching TRBD1. The germline V gene encodes CDR1 MNHEY and CDR2 SMNVEV (reference sequence). This CDR3 has 17 amino acids. Unmatched junction bases numbered 7, after V lost 2 bases and J lost 0 bases. The CDR3 loop is CASSLRDRAFMNTEAFF. The CDR3 region has the DNA TGTGCCAGCAGTTTACGGGACAGGGCCTTCATGAACACTGAAGCTTTCTTT.

The V call is TRBV12-3 or TRBV12-4, the J call TRBJ1-2, with no clear D. CDR3 length equals 11 residues. Trimming pared 2 bases from V and 11 bases from J, leaving 9 bases between. The CDR3 protein is CASSLSVEYTF. The DNA for the CDR3 is TGTGCCAGCAGTTTAAGCGTAGAGTACACCTTC.

The rearrangement links TRBV28 to TRBJ1-3; the D is unclear. Germline V gene sequence: CDR1 MDHEN, CDR2 SYDVKM. This CDR3 is 14 amino acids long. The V gene lost 4 bases and the J gene lost 2 bases, with 9 bases spanning the gap. CDR3 bases: TGTGCCAGCAGTTGGCGGGGTCCTGGAAACACCATATATTTT. Its protein product is CASSWRGPGNTIYF.

This clone was seen only once. This chain uses TRBV14 with TRBJ1-1, with 8 bases aligning to TRBD1. The CDR3 spans 14 residues. The V segment lost 4 bases and the J segment 7 bases; nucleotides outside the gene matches: 8. The V gene's germline CDR1 is SGHDN and CDR2 FVKESK. DNA of the CDR3: TGTGCCAGCAGCCCCCTGACAGGGGCCTTTGAAGCTTTCTTT. It encodes CASSPLTGAFEAFF.

The V call is TRBV27, the J call TRBJ2-3; no clear D. Trimming left V 4 bases short and J 6 bases short, with 8 bases between. The germline V gene encodes CDR1 MNHEY and CDR2 SMNVEV (reference sequence). The length of the CDR3 is 12 residues. CDR3 bases: TGTGCCAGCAGTTCCAGTGTCGATACGCAGTATTTT. Amino acids: CASSSSVDTQYF.

The chain joins TRBV28 to TRBJ1-6; 7 bases are a match to TRBD1. The CDR3 spans 15 residues. CDR1 is MDHEN and CDR2 is SYDVKM in the germline V gene. V shed 2 bases and J 9 bases; nucleotides not matched to a gene: 7. The DNA of the CDR3 is TGTGCCAGCAGTTTAGCGACAGGGAAGGGTTCACCCCTCCACTTT. It is translated as CASSLATGKGSPLHF.

V usage is TRBV5-4 and J usage is TRBJ2-1, with 8 bases aligning to TRBD2. There are 16 residues in the CDR3. The germline V gene encodes CDR1 SGHNT and CDR2 YYREEE (reference sequence). J was trimmed by 8 bases and V by 5 bases; bases with no gene match: 15. The CDR3: CASSPGGAGDRYEQFF. For the CDR3, the DNA is TGTGCCAGCAGTCCGGGGGGGGCGGGAGATAGGTATGAGCAGTTCTTC.

V is TRBV7-9 and J is TRBJ2-1; 7 nucleotides line up with TRBD2. V gave up 1 base and J gave up 4 bases; unmatched junction bases: 16. There are 19 residues in the CDR3. The germline V gene encodes CDR1 SEHNR and CDR2 FQNEAQ (reference sequence). In DNA, the CDR3 is TGTGCCAGCAGCTTAGTACCCGGGGGAGGGCTTCTACTATACAATGAGCAGTTCTTC. Residues: CASSLVPGGGLLLYNEQFF.

This clone occurred once. The chain is built from TRBV4-1 and TRBJ2-5, with 8 bases matching TRBD2. After removal of 4 bases from V and 5 bases from J, the junction contained 6 bases not matched to a gene. This CDR3 region has 14 residues. Germline V gene data show CDR1 as MGHRA and CDR2 as YSYEKL. The DNA of the CDR3 is TGCGCCAGCAGCCCGGGGGGGGTCAGGGAGACCCAGTACTTC. Translated: CASSPGGVRETQYF.

A single count supports this clone. Written as DNA, the CDR3 is TGTGCCAGCAGCCGACGGGACTACGAGCAGTACTTC. Translated, it gives CASSRRDYEQYF. This sequence joins TRBV4-2 and TRBJ2-7; D may be TRBD2 (5 bases). The germline V gene has CDR1 LGHNA and CDR2 YNFKEQ. The length of the CDR3 is 12 residues. V was shortened by 4 bases and J by 3 bases, with 7 bases between the two germline ends.

The J gene is TRBJ2-7, the V gene TRBV28; D is ambiguous. In germline, CDR1 is MDHEN, CDR2 SYDVKM. The V and J ends lost 2 bases and 2 bases respectively, with 10 bases between them. The CDR3 is 14 residues long. DNA for the CDR3: TGTGCCAGCAGTTTAGTCGGCAGGCCCTACGAGCAGTACTTC. Its translation is CASSLVGRPYEQYF.

The chain couples TRBV12-3 or TRBV12-4 to TRBJ2-3; tentatively, D is TRBD1 (5 bases). This CDR3 contains 13 residues. V lost 6 bases and J 2 bases, leaving 9 bases between the germline ends. The CDR3 coding sequence is TGTGCCAGCAGGGGGCTACTCACAGATACGCAGTATTTT. It codes for CASRGLLTDTQYF.

This chain connects TRBV4-3 to TRBJ1-3; D might be TRBD1 (6 bases). CDR1 and CDR2 (germline): LGHNA, YSLEER. This CDR3 has 19 amino acids. Trimming took off 0 bases at V and 4 bases at J, with 22 bases between the two ends. As DNA, the CDR3 is TGCGCCAGCAGCCAAGATAGCCCCAGTGGGGGCGCGTTGGGAAACACCATATATTTT. As protein: CASSQDSPSGGALGNTIYF.